The following is a T cell receptor beta chain sequence with its context. This entry belongs to a study of blood T cell repertoires in COVID-19. Study overall: Spain, Italy and the United States supplied samples that represented acute and convalescent COVID-19. From T cells, B-cell-depleted T cells, or PBMCs came the material, which was cDNA or gDNA.

Authors' processing steps: Nucleated cell counts were estimated from reference gene primer amplification. Profiling relied on immunoSEQ multiplex PCR, and the TCRdb table lists in-frame clones only, not all of them. V and J calls and clone size are copied from that table; D and trimming were computed from the DNA. The table records hundreds of thousands of clones, roughly 85% of them present only once. After removal of 5 bases from V and 2 bases from J, the junction contained 5 bases not matched to a gene. Germline CDR1 is SGHTA and CDR2 is FQGNSA. This CDR3 contains 15 residues. The chain recombines TRBV7-2 with TRBJ2-7, with 11 bases matching TRBD1. This TCR was sampled from a man aged 45-60 years with active or convalescent COVID-19. The sample comprised peripheral blood. The DNA for the CDR3 is TGTGCCAGCAGCATAGGGACAGGGGGACCCTACGAGCAGTACTTC. Its translation: CASSIGTGGPYEQYF. The variable domain in full, completed from reference TRBV7-2 and TRBJ2-7, reads GAGVSQSPSNKVTEKGKDVELRCDPISGHTALYWYRQSLGQGLEFLIYFQGNSAPDKSGLPSDRFSAERTGGSVSTLTIQRTQQEDSAVYLCASSIGTGGPYEQYFGPGTRLTVT.